The 29 T cell receptor beta chains reported below all come from one sample, sequenced in a study of T cells in narcolepsy. Some clones are missing from TCRdb's copy, which holds only in-frame ones; the method was immunoSEQ multiplex PCR. The sample records around 32,000 clones, 80% to 85% being singletons. The material sequenced was CD45RA- memory CD4+ T cells from PBMCs. The source is a human donor with narcolepsy.

V and J are TRBV6-1 and TRBJ2-6; 9 nucleotides agree with TRBD1. Trimming removed 4 bases from V and 4 bases from J; junction bases left unmatched: 2. The CDR3 length is 15 residues. Germline assignment: CDR1 MNHNS and CDR2 SASEGT. The DNA for the CDR3 is TGTGCCAGCAGTGGGACAGGGGAAGGGGCCAACGTCCTGACTTTC. Its translation is CASSGTGEGANVLTF.

This chain joins TRBV7-2 and TRBJ2-1; tentative D call: TRBD2 (6 bases). Germline V CDR1 and CDR2: SGHTA, FQGNSA. Trimming removed 5 bases from V and 7 bases from J, with 21 bases in between. The CDR3 spans 16 residues. CDR3 protein: CASSPRGDLRWNEQFF. The CDR3 nucleotides are TGTGCCAGCAGCCCTCGTGGGGACTTACGGTGGAATGAGCAGTTCTTC.

This clone came up once. The V and J genes are TRBV15 and TRBJ2-7, with no clear D. The CDR3 contains 15 residues. V was trimmed by 5 bases and J by 0 bases, leaving 14 bases between them. CDR1 LNHNV and CDR2 YYDKDF come from the germline V gene (reference sequence). The CDR3 DNA reads TGTGCCACCAGCCCCCGCTCCGGAAGCTCCTACGAGCAGTACTTC. Translation gives CATSPRSGSSYEQYF. The entire variable domain, with the rest obtained from reference TRBV15 and TRBJ2-7, is as follows: DAMVIQNPRYQVTQFGKPVTLSCSQTLNHNVMYWYQQKSSQAPKLLFHYYDKDFNNEADTPDNFQSRRPNTSFCFLDIRSPGLGDTAMYLCATSPRSGSSYEQYFGPGTRLTVT.

The CDR3 region is CASSPRGSGDGNEQFF. Written as DNA, the CDR3 is TGTGCCAGCAGCCCCCGGGGTAGCGGGGACGGCAATGAGCAGTTCTTC. The chain combines TRBV11-2 with TRBJ2-1; 8 positions agree with TRBD2. This CDR3 contains 16 residues. Germline V gives CDR1 SGHAT, CDR2 FQNNGV. Trimming took 5 bases from V and 6 from J; bases not matched to a gene: 12.

CDR3 DNA sequence: TGTGCCAGCAGTGAAGCGCTTACTAGCGGGAGGGCCTTAGGAGAGACCCAGTACTTC. It translates to CASSEALTSGRALGETQYF. This chain uses TRBV6-1 with TRBJ2-5; 13 bases agree with TRBD2. The CDR3 contains 19 residues. V dropped 0 bases and J dropped 4; count of bases not matched to a gene: 11. The germline V gene has CDR1 MNHNS and CDR2 SASEGT.

This clone was counted once. The chain couples TRBV30 to TRBJ1-5; D is perhaps TRBD1 (6 bases). V was shortened by 2 bases and J by 2 bases, with 16 bases between the two germline ends. CDR3 length: 16 amino acids. Germline CDR1 is GTSNPN and CDR2 is SVGIG (reference sequence). CDR3 residues: CAWSTRGRVGNQPQHF. As DNA, the CDR3 is TGTGCCTGGAGTACCAGGGGTCGGGTTGGCAATCAGCCCCAGCATTTT.

This chain joins TRBV19 and TRBJ1-1, with TRBD1 identical over 8 bases. The CDR3 is 16 residues long. The germline V gene encodes CDR1 LNHDA and CDR2 SQIVND (reference sequence). V was clipped by 3 bases and J by 8 bases; unmatched bases: 14. Written as DNA, the CDR3 is TGTGCCAGTAGTATGAGGGCAGGGGGCGAGGGACTCGAAGCTTTCTTT. Protein product: CASSMRAGGEGLEAFF.

This clone has just one count. The V and J genes are TRBV10-2 and TRBJ2-5, with D tentatively TRBD1 (5 bases). The germline V and J ends were trimmed by 4 bases and 12 bases, with 18 bases remaining between them. Germline V gene data show CDR1 as WSHSY and CDR2 as SAAADI. The CDR3 is 13 residues long. The CDR3 is CASSGQNSGTEYF. CDR3 sequence (DNA): TGCGCCAGCAGTGGACAGAATTCCGGAACTGAGTACTTC.

This chain uses TRBV10-3 with TRBJ2-2; no clear D gene. Between the trimmed V and J ends, which lost 0 bases and 4 bases, there was a span of 12 bases. The CDR3 has 16 amino acids. Germline V gene data show CDR1 as ENHRY and CDR2 as SYGVKD. The CDR3 DNA is TGTGCCATCAGTGAGTCCAGGTCCTTCTCCACCGGGGAGCTGTTTTTT. Amino acid sequence: CAISESRSFSTGELFF.

This chain joins TRBV5-6 and TRBJ1-1; D ambiguous. The CDR3 sequence is 14 residues long. Germline V gene sequence: CDR1 SGHDT, CDR2 YYEEEE. Trimming took 3 bases from V and 1 from J, leaving 10 bases between them. In nucleotides, the CDR3 is TGTGCCAGCAGCTGGACCCTGGGGAACACTGAAGCTTTCTTT. This encodes CASSWTLGNTEAFF. Looking up the rest from reference TRBV5-6 and TRBJ1-1 gives the full variable domain: DAGVTQSPTHLIKTRGQQVTLRCSPKSGHDTVSWYQQALGQGPQFIFQYYEEEERQRGNFPDRFSGHQFPNYSSELNVNALLLGDSALYLCASSWTLGNTEAFFGQGTRLTVV.

J is TRBJ2-7 and V is TRBV7-3, with D perhaps TRBD1 (5 bases). V was cut by 5 bases and J by 0 bases, with 14 bases left in between. From germline, CDR1 is SGHTA and CDR2 FQGTGA. This CDR3 has 15 amino acids. The CDR3 is CASSIDARASYEQYF. In DNA, the CDR3 is TGTGCCAGCAGCATCGATGCCAGGGCCTCCTACGAGCAGTACTTC.

The CDR3 DNA follows: TGTGCCAGCAGCTACCGCGGGGCTTACGAGCAGTACTTC. Its protein is CASSYRGAYEQYF. The gene calls are TRBV7-9 and TRBJ2-7; D is perhaps TRBD2 (6 bases). Germline CDR1 and CDR2: SEHNR and FQNEAQ (reference sequence). V shed 4 bases and J shed 4 bases, with 11 bases lying between them. CDR3 length: 13 residues.

The chain links TRBV29-1 to TRBJ2-7, with TRBD1 matching over 12 bases. The CDR3 length is 15 residues. The J segment lost 7 bases and the V segment lost 6 bases, leaving 13 bases of the junction unmatched. The V gene's germline CDR1 is SQVTM and CDR2 ANQGSEA. This CDR3 is CSVQSRDRGLREQYF. The CDR3 nucleotides are TGCAGCGTCCAATCCCGGGACAGGGGGCTGAGAGAGCAGTACTTC.

The rearrangement joins TRBV5-1 to TRBJ2-3, with TRBD1 matching over 7 bases. Trimming removed 3 bases from V and 4 bases from J; junction bases left unmatched: 8. The germline gives CDR1 SGHRS, CDR2 YFSETQ. The CDR3 runs to 15 residues. In nucleotides, the CDR3 is TGCGCCAGCAGCTCTCAGGGACAGTCTCCAGATACGCAGTATTTT. This sequence encodes CASSSQGQSPDTQYF.

This chain connects TRBV19 to TRBJ2-3; no reliable D call. Looked up from germline, CDR1 is LNHDA and CDR2 is SQIVND (reference sequence). This CDR3 is built from 12 residues. Trimming pared 6 bases from V and 0 bases from J, leaving 4 bases between. The CDR3 DNA reads TGTGCCAGTAGACAGAGCACAGATACGCAGTATTTT. This sequence encodes CASRQSTDTQYF.

The chain recombines TRBV7-9 with TRBJ1-2, with D uncertain. CDR1 is SEHNR and CDR2 is FQNEAQ in the germline V gene (reference sequence). V dropped 9 bases and J dropped 8 bases, with 13 bases sitting between them. CDR3 length: 11 amino acids. The CDR3 sequence: CASSPAGGYTF. CDR3 sequence (DNA): TGTGCCAGTAGCCCCGCGGGGGGCTACACCTTC.

The gene calls are TRBV25-1 and TRBJ1-5; tentatively, D is TRBD1 (5 bases). V lost 1 base to trimming and J lost 7 bases, with 14 bases between them. CDR1 is MGHDK and CDR2 is SYGVNS in the germline V gene. This CDR3 has 15 residues. The CDR3 sequence: CASSESGGVGQPQHF. In DNA, the CDR3 is TGTGCCAGCAGTGAATCCGGAGGGGTAGGGCAGCCCCAGCATTTT. Variable domain in full (rest from reference TRBV25-1 and TRBJ1-5): EADIYQTPRYLVIGTGKKITLECSQTMGHDKMYWYQQDPGMELHLIHYSYGVNSTEKGDLSSESTVSRIRTEHFPLTLESARPSHTSQYLCASSESGGVGQPQHFGDGTRLSIL.

V gene TRBV6-5 combines with J gene TRBJ1-1; 12 nucleotides line up with TRBD1. CDR3 length: 14 residues. V lost 7 bases, J lost 6 bases, and 6 bases stayed unmatched. Germline assignment: CDR1 MNHEY and CDR2 SVGAGI. The CDR3 nucleotides read TGTGCCAGCATACGGGACAGGGGGCAAGCTGAAGCTTTCTTT. Translating gives CASIRDRGQAEAFF.

The J gene is TRBJ1-5, the V gene TRBV7-2, with D unresolved. The CDR3 runs 15 residues. Deletions cut 3 bases from V and 4 bases from J, with 13 bases between. From germline, CDR1 is SGHTA and CDR2 FQGNSA. CDR3 nucleotide sequence: TGTGCCAGCAGCTTGTCTCACAGTGGGAATCAGCCCCAGCATTTT. Protein sequence: CASSLSHSGNQPQHF.

The V gene is TRBV7-6, the J gene TRBJ2-7; 10 nucleotides agree with TRBD1. The germline V gene has CDR1 SGHVS and CDR2 FNYEAQ. The CDR3 totals 15 residues. Germline trimming cut 1 base from V and 5 bases from J; bases unmatched to any gene: 5. In nucleotides, the CDR3 is TGTGCCAGCAGCTTAGTGGGGACAGGGGTGCACGAGCAGTACTTC. It is translated as CASSLVGTGVHEQYF.

The chain recombines TRBV5-1 with TRBJ2-3; D perhaps matches TRBD1 (6 bases). Germline V gene lookup returns CDR1 SGHRS and CDR2 YFSETQ. The CDR3 extends over 14 amino acids. The V gene lost 2 bases and the J gene lost 0 bases, with 7 bases spanning the gap. The chain's CDR3 is CASSLGQSTDTQYF. CDR3 nucleotide sequence: TGCGCCAGCAGCTTAGGACAGAGCACAGATACGCAGTATTTT.

V and J are TRBV5-4 and TRBJ1-6; D not certain. V was cut by 2 bases and J by 9 bases, with 15 bases left in between. Germline loops: CDR1 SGHNT, CDR2 YYREEE (reference sequence). CDR3 length equals 15 residues. CDR3 amino acids: CASSFQADVRSPLHF. The CDR3 DNA sequence: TGTGCCAGCAGCTTTCAGGCTGACGTACGTTCACCCCTCCACTTT.

The chain recombines TRBV12-5 with TRBJ2-2; the D is unclear. This CDR3 spans 14 amino acids. Germline V gene data show CDR1 as LGHNT and CDR2 as FRNRAP. Trimming cost V 2 bases and J 0 bases, with 4 bases left between them. In DNA, the CDR3 is TGTGCTAGTGGTTTGTTGCCGAACACCGGGGAGCTGTTTTTT. Amino acids: CASGLLPNTGELFF. Full variable domain (rest looked up from reference TRBV12-5 and TRBJ2-2): DARVTQTPRHKVTEMGQEVTMRCQPILGHNTVFWYRQTMMQGLELLAYFRNRAPLDDSGMPKDRFSAEMPDATLATLKIQPSEPRDSAVYFCASGLLPNTGELFFGEGSRLTVL.

This clone appeared a few times. V gene TRBV5-4 combines with J gene TRBJ1-2; TRBD1 is a possible D gene (5 bases). The CDR3 is 14 residues long. V lost 2 bases and J 8 bases, leaving 16 bases between the germline ends. Germline CDR1 is SGHNT and CDR2 is YYREEE (reference sequence). In DNA, the CDR3 is TGTGCCAGCAGCTTCGGGGCCTCAGGGAGCGGCTACACCTTC. It encodes CASSFGASGSGYTF.

The CDR3 DNA follows: TGTGCCAGCAGTCTCAAGAGGACTTCCTACGAGCAGTACTTC. Its translation is CASSLKRTSYEQYF. This chain uses TRBV27 with TRBJ2-7, with a weak D call TRBD2 (5 bases). The CDR3 runs to 14 residues. Trimming removed 5 bases at V and 1 base at J, with 12 bases between. Germline loops: CDR1 MNHEY, CDR2 SMNVEV (reference sequence).

J is TRBJ1-2 and V is TRBV18, with 12 bases lining up with TRBD1. V shed 1 base, J shed 7 bases, and the junction held 4 bases outside the gene matches. The CDR3 sequence is 15 residues long. In germline, CDR1 is KGHSH, CDR2 LQKENI. CDR3 sequence reads: CASSPLGQGARGYTF. In nucleotides, the CDR3 is TGTGCCAGCTCACCACTGGGACAGGGGGCGCGTGGCTACACCTTC.

The chain combines TRBV19 with TRBJ2-7; TRBD1 matches 8 bases. V lost 10 bases to trimming and J lost 5 bases; unmatched junction nucleotides: 13. This CDR3 contains 14 residues. CDR1 LNHDA and CDR2 SQIVND come from the germline V gene (reference sequence). This CDR3 is CATATRTGSDEQYF. CDR3 DNA sequence: TGTGCCACCGCTACCAGGACAGGGTCTGACGAGCAGTACTTC.

This clone occurred once. Other DNA sequences of this sample code for an identical CDR3. This rearrangement joins TRBV19 to TRBJ1-3, with TRBD1 matching 9 bases. This CDR3 spans 16 amino acids. Germline CDR1 reads LNHDA; CDR2 reads SQIVND (reference sequence). The junction had 9 bases not matched to a gene; V was cut back by 9 bases and J by 0 bases. For the CDR3, the DNA is TGTGCCAGCAGAAGGGGACAGGGTGTCTCTGGAAACACCATATATTTT. Translating it yields CASRRGQGVSGNTIYF. Using reference TRBV19 and TRBJ1-3 for the parts outside the CDR3, the full variable domain is DGGITQSPKYLFRKEGQNVTLSCEQNLNHDAMYWYRQDPGQGLRLIYYSQIVNDFQKGDIAEGYSVSREKKESFPLTVTSAQKNPTAFYLCASRRGQGVSGNTIYFGEGSWLTVV.

This rearrangement joins TRBV5-4 to TRBJ2-5; 16 positions match TRBD2. The V segment lost 4 bases and the J segment 3 bases; nucleotides outside the gene matches: 15. CDR1 SGHNT and CDR2 YYREEE come from the germline V gene (reference sequence). The CDR3 is made up of 20 amino acids. CDR3 nucleotide sequence: TGTGCCAGCAGCAAATCCGGGACTAGCGGGAGGGCCGGGCTTAAAGAGACCCAGTACTTC. Residues: CASSKSGTSGRAGLKETQYF.